Listed here are 20 T cell receptor beta chains from one sample, sequenced in a study of neurological immune-mediated disorders. Via MiXCR, TCRdb re-called the 5' RACE reads, giving one row per CDR3 protein. Among under 90,000 distinct CDR3 sequences listed, roughly 3.5% were seen once. Sequencing input: PBMCs. The receptors come from a woman aged 45-60 years with multiple sclerosis.

This clonotype was counted at least ten times. The rearrangement uses TRBV7-9 and TRBJ2-1, with 9 bases aligning to TRBD2. After removal of 5 bases from V and 8 bases from J, the junction contained 7 bases not matched to a gene. CDR1 and CDR2 from the germline V gene are SEHNR and FQNEAQ (reference sequence). The CDR3 spans 14 residues. The CDR3 here is CASSRRGGADEQFF. CDR3 coding DNA: TGTGCCAGCAGCCGCCGCGGGGGGGCAGATGAGCAGTTCTTC.

About this clonotype itself: A much larger clonotype is one base distant, so this may be a read error. The chain employs TRBV2 and TRBJ1-5; weak D call: TRBD1 (5 bases). CDR1 and CDR2 (germline): SNHLY, FYNNEI. The CDR3 totals 15 residues. V shed 4 bases and J shed 2 bases, with 12 bases lying between them. The chain's CDR3 is CASSGRVKGNQPQHF. CDR3 nucleotide sequence: TGTGCCAGCAGTGGCAGGGTTAAAGGCAATCAGCCCCAGCATTTT.

As regards this clonotype: A much bigger clone sits one base away, suggesting this may be a read error. V usage is TRBV7-2 and J usage is TRBJ2-3; TRBD2 agrees at 16 bases. The V gene's germline CDR1 is SGHTA and CDR2 FQGNSA. CDR3 length: 16 residues. CDR3 amino acids: CVSSLGTSGGADTQYF. In nucleotides, the CDR3 is TGTGTCAGCAGCCTAGGGACTAGCGGGGGGGCAGATACGCAGTATTTT.

This clonotype was observed a few times. The gene calls are TRBV20-1 and TRBJ1-4; tentative D call: TRBD1 (5 bases). V lost 3 bases, J lost 3 bases, and 14 bases lay in between. The V gene's germline CDR1 is DFQATT and CDR2 SNEGSKA (reference sequence). There are 15 residues in the CDR3. The CDR3 spells CSARRGAGPNEKLFF. In nucleotides, the CDR3 is TGCAGTGCTAGGAGGGGTGCGGGACCTAATGAAAAACTGTTTTTT.

The table lists this clonotype with many counts. J is TRBJ2-7 and V is TRBV10-2, with D hard to call. Germline V gene data show CDR1 as WSHSY and CDR2 as SAAADI. This CDR3 is 11 amino acids long. V was shortened by 8 bases and J by 2 bases, with 7 bases between the two germline ends. The DNA of the CDR3 is TGCGCCAGCCGGGTCACCTACGAGCAGTACTTC. Protein sequence: CASRVTYEQYF.

This clonotype was recorded at least ten times. The chain recombines TRBV18 with TRBJ2-7, with D possibly matching TRBD1 (5 bases). The CDR3 is 14 amino acids. The V end lost 2 bases, the J end lost 5 bases, and 13 bases lay between the germline ends. Germline assignment: CDR1 KGHSH and CDR2 LQKENI. The CDR3 here is CASSPGAQVNEQYF. The CDR3 region has the DNA TGTGCCAGCTCACCAGGGGCGCAAGTCAACGAGCAGTACTTC.

This clonotype appeared a few times. This chain links TRBV16 with TRBJ1-3; D gene uncertain. Per germline, CDR1 KGHSY and CDR2 FQNENV. The V and J ends lost 4 bases and 12 bases respectively, with 16 bases between them. The CDR3 consists of 13 residues. The CDR3, as DNA: TGTGCCAGCAGCCCCTATGGAGGAAAAAACATATATTTT. This translates into CASSPYGGKNIYF.

This clonotype was detected many times. The rearrangement uses TRBV6-5 and TRBJ1-5; the match to TRBD1 covers 8 bases. After removal of 5 bases from V and 2 bases from J, the junction contained 8 bases not matched to a gene. The CDR3 has 16 residues. CDR1 is MNHEY and CDR2 is SVGAGI in the germline V gene. The CDR3 spells CASSPYWTGRNQPQHF. In DNA, the CDR3 is TGTGCCAGCAGTCCCTATTGGACAGGGCGCAATCAGCCCCAGCATTTT.

The table lists this clonotype with many counts. This chain joins TRBV13 and TRBJ2-7, with 9 bases that match TRBD1. The CDR3 has 15 amino acids. Per the germline V gene, CDR1 is PRHDT and CDR2 is FYEKMQ (reference sequence). V lost 3 bases and J lost 6; bases outside the gene matches: 9. CDR3 region: CASSFGGQGKLEQYF. The CDR3 DNA sequence: TGTGCCAGCAGCTTCGGAGGACAGGGGAAGCTCGAGCAGTACTTC. Variable domain in full (rest from reference TRBV13 and TRBJ2-7): AAGVIQSPRHLIKEKRETATLKCYPIPRHDTVYWYQQGPGQDPQFLISFYEKMQSDKGSIPDRFSAQQFSDYHSELNMSSLELGDSALYFCASSFGGQGKLEQYFGPGTRLTVT.

Many counts were recorded for this clonotype. The chain has TRBV4-2 and TRBJ2-2, with TRBD2 identical over 9 bases. CDR3 length equals 16 residues. Germline CDR1 reads LGHNA; CDR2 reads YNFKEQ. Germline trimming cut 1 base from V and 1 base from J; bases unmatched to any gene: 1. The CDR3 DNA sequence: TGTGCCAGCAGCCAAGGAGCGGGGGGGAACACCGGGGAGCTGTTTTTT. Translated: CASSQGAGGNTGELFF.

At least ten counts were recorded for this clonotype. The chain recombines TRBV7-9 with TRBJ2-7; weak D call: TRBD2 (6 bases). The CDR3 is 14 amino acids. CDR1 SEHNR and CDR2 FQNEAQ come from the germline V gene (reference sequence). V lost 5 bases and J 2 bases, leaving 13 bases between the germline ends. The CDR3 here is CASSLPTGAYEQYF. The DNA for the CDR3 is TGTGCCAGCAGCCTACCTACGGGGGCCTACGAGCAGTACTTC. The full variable domain, completed using reference TRBV7-9 and TRBJ2-7, is DTGVSQNPRHKITKRGQNVTFRCDPISEHNRLYWYRQTLGQGPEFLTYFQNEAQLEKSRLLSDRFSAERPKGSFSTLEIQRTEQGDSAMYLCASSLPTGAYEQYFGPGTRLTVT.

This clonotype was seen many times. The chain is built from TRBV5-1 and TRBJ1-2; D remains ambiguous. CDR3 length equals 14 residues. In germline, CDR1 is SGHRS, CDR2 YFSETQ. The germline V and J ends were trimmed by 0 bases and 2 bases, with 8 bases remaining between them. Here the CDR3 DNA reads TGCGCCAGCAGCTTGGAGGAGGGAAACTATGGCTACACCTTC. Translation gives CASSLEEGNYGYTF.

Many counts were recorded for this clonotype. V gene TRBV5-1 combines with J gene TRBJ1-1; D is unresolved. V was shortened by 6 bases and J by 1 base, with 7 bases between the two germline ends. From germline, CDR1 is SGHRS and CDR2 YFSETQ. The CDR3 loop spans 12 amino acids. CDR3 amino acids: CASKLRNTEAFF. The CDR3 coding sequence is TGCGCCAGCAAGCTGAGGAACACTGAAGCTTTCTTT.

This clonotype showed up many times. The chain combines TRBV5-1 with TRBJ2-3; unclear D gene. Germline V gene data show CDR1 as SGHRS and CDR2 as YFSETQ. The CDR3 loop spans 13 amino acids. Trimming left V 0 bases short and J 6 bases short, with 8 bases between. The CDR3 spells CASSLDLVDTQYF. CDR3 DNA: TGCGCCAGCAGCTTGGATCTAGTTGATACGCAGTATTTT. The whole variable domain, filled in from reference TRBV5-1 and TRBJ2-3, reads KAGVTQTPRYLIKTRGQQVTLSCSPISGHRSVSWYQQTPGQGLQFLFEYFSETQRNKGNFPGRFSGRQFSNSRSEMNVSTLELGDSALYLCASSLDLVDTQYFGPGTRLTVL.

This clonotype has ten or more counts. A junction end diverges from the germline sequence, so it may reflect a read error. This chain links TRBV7-7 with TRBJ2-5, with D unclear. Germline V gene lookup returns CDR1 SSHAT and CDR2 FNYEAQ (reference sequence). The CDR3 totals 13 residues. The CDR3 loop reads CASSLEVAETQYF. The CDR3 DNA is TGTGCTAGCAGCTTAGAAGTGGCGGAGACCCAGTACTTC.

This clonotype has a count of ten or more. The chain is built from TRBV7-9 and TRBJ2-7; TRBD2 might be the D (6 bases). There are 14 residues in the CDR3. CDR1 is SEHNR, CDR2 FQNEAQ, per germline (reference sequence). The ends were cut back, 4 bases at V and 6 bases at J, with 16 bases in the middle. The CDR3 spells CASSSQQTGVEQYF. DNA of the CDR3: TGTGCCAGCAGCTCGCAACAAACGGGGGTCGAGCAGTACTTC.

For this clonotype: A single base separates this from a much larger clone, so it may be a read error. The CDR3 sequence: CASRQGTTDKQYF. The CDR3, as DNA: TGCGCCAGCAGACAGGGGACCACAGATAAGCAGTATTTT. V gene TRBV5-1 combines with J gene TRBJ2-3; 7 bases are shared with TRBD1. Germline values: CDR1 SGHRS, CDR2 YFSETQ. CDR3 length equals 13 residues.

This clonotype was seen repeatedly, ten times or more. The J gene is TRBJ2-1, the V gene TRBV27; 11 bases agree with TRBD2. The germline V gene has CDR1 MNHEY and CDR2 SMNVEV (reference sequence). The CDR3 is made up of 12 amino acids. V gave up 9 bases and J gave up 10 bases; unmatched junction bases: 5. The CDR3 protein is CASGLAGIEQFF. In DNA form, the CDR3 reads TGTGCCAGTGGACTAGCGGGTATAGAGCAGTTCTTC.

This clonotype was recorded many times. The chain carries TRBV6-5 and TRBJ1-2; D might be TRBD1 (6 bases). Germline assignment: CDR1 MNHEY and CDR2 SVGAGI. V was clipped by 2 bases and J by 1 base, with 11 bases between them. The CDR3 consists of 15 residues. The CDR3, as DNA: TGTGCCAGCAGTTACACAGGGAATAATAACTATGGCTACACCTTC. This translates into CASSYTGNNNYGYTF.

Ten or more counts support this clonotype. J is TRBJ2-3 and V is TRBV6-2 or TRBV6-3; 9 bases agree with TRBD2. The junction had 16 bases not matched to a gene; V was cut back by 7 bases and J by 2 bases. CDR1 is MNHEY and CDR2 is SVGEGT in the germline V gene. The CDR3 consists of 18 residues. CDR3 sequence: CASIDRPLKRGATDTQYF. Written as DNA, the CDR3 is TGTGCCAGCATCGACCGGCCCCTAAAGCGGGGGGCCACAGATACGCAGTATTTT.